This T cell receptor (beta chain) is from a study of HIV-infected patients and healthy controls. Study-level results: Only sixteen HIV-infected individuals were processed, a major limit on how widely findings apply.

By frequency in the sample, this clonotype is medium-sized. Its antigen is currently unknown. Roughly three months, about 14 weeks, into antiretroviral therapy, follow-up blood was collected. No cell fractionation was done, so the repertoire covers all unsorted peripheral blood T cells. The RNA source was an approximately 2.6 ml peripheral blood draw. Alpha and beta constant-region primers primed reverse transcription of 400 to 500 ng RNA. Alpha and beta chain libraries were made separately by chain-specific third strand synthesis with multiplexing indices. One primer pair amplified all rearrangements per chain; each cDNA got molecular barcodes. Priming off the SP2 site generated the second strand. Each CDR3 protein gets one entry after TCRdb re-called the 5' RACE reads with MiXCR. The sample records about 5,500 distinct CDR3 sequences, about 10% being singletons. CDR1 and CDR2 from the germline V gene are WNHNN and SYGVQD (reference sequence). The CDR3 runs to 12 residues. The V end lost 7 bases, the J end lost 9 bases, and 13 bases lay between the germline ends.

The chain is built from TRBV10-1 and TRBJ2-1; D is perhaps TRBD2 (5 bases). This clonotype originated in an adult with HIV infection. The starting material was blood, obtained during antiretroviral therapy. The CDR3, as DNA: TGCGCCAGCATTCGAGACGGGGTTGAGCAGTTCTTC. It yields the protein CASIRDGVEQFF.